This T cell receptor (beta chain) originates from a study of T cell responses to AZD1222 COVID-19 vaccine listed by TCRdb under 2021. Study-level background: A total of around 240 trial participants underwent TCR sequencing, of whom about 210 had received two doses of AZD1222 and around 25 had received two doses of the MenACWY control vaccine. Enrollment into the trials was organized by age into subgroups of 18-55, 56-69 and 70-plus years, and those subgroups contained roughly 160, 29 and 62 TCR-sequenced participants, respectively.

The junction shows trimming of 2 bases on V and 6 bases on J, and the gene matches do not reach 3 bases of it. CDR1 and CDR2 (KGHSH, LQKENI) derive from the germline V gene. The CDR3 goes from the cysteine to the phenylalanine over 15 residues. CDR3 DNA is the only sequence kept; it has 45 bases, read in frame from the first base. With respect to this clone: Its antigen is still unknown. No qualities accompany the bases; no much larger clone lies one base away.

The CDR3 regions of human TCRbeta chains were analyzed by immunosequencing. The original methods were these. TCRs in the repertoires were matched against a reference library of SARS-CoV-2-specific TCRs that had been generated with the MIRA antigen-specificity platform. Breadth was defined as the fraction of unique TCRs that were SARS-CoV-2-associated, and depth was defined as the fraction of total T cells that were SARS-CoV-2-associated. Using the MIRA data, each spike-specific TCR was assigned both to the spike region to which the TCR was reactive and to a CD4 or CD8 class. Log10-transformed breadth and depth values were compared by one-way ANOVA with Sidak's multiple comparisons tests. TCRdb mirrors the immuneACCESS table, restricted to in-frame sequences. Some clones are absent from its copies; in checked studies, under half trace to an unresolved V gene, and the reason for the others is unknown. Clone size and the V and J calls come from that table; the DNA yielded D and trimming. The sample table shows tens of thousands of clones, and approximately 79% are seen once. The ten largest clonotypes hold 20% to 25% of the sample.

What the research found in general, with its limitations: Vaccine-associated CD4 TCRs spanned the whole spike protein, with dominant responses in regions 160-218 and 743-854. Only 5 to 7 AZD1222 recipients were SARS-CoV-2 seropositive at baseline, limiting conclusions about previously exposed vaccinees. Reportedly, close to half of the unique spike-specific TCRs recognized epitopes lying outside the regions that are mutated in the B.1.351 and B.1.1.7 variants. Because no day 14 peak-response samples were available, the repertoires could be characterized only after the peak T cell response. A significant rise in spike-specific TCR breadth and depth was observed after two AZD1222 doses relative to day 0 and relative to MenACWY recipients. In the small 56-69-year group, the increase in depth fell short of significance, most likely because of low power. Participants were mostly white British, with more females than males. The authors suggested clonal diversity may have been underestimated.

Reading the label with the study, this specimen's time point is: baseline before first vaccination. The treatment or condition tag for this specimen amounts to: meningococcal conjugate vaccine given as trial control. Vaccinee samples were obtained from the UK trials COV001 and COV002, which included a single-blind randomized controlled phase 2/3 trial of AZD1222 (ChAdOx1 nCoV-19) in healthy adults. Trial participant PBMC samples were collected at day 0 and day 28 after the second dose for TCRbeta chain sequencing. This material consisted of peripheral blood, taken on day 0 of MenACWY control vaccination. The clonotype was recovered from an adult in good health. The sequence joins TRBV18 to TRBJ2-1; the central 11 bases match TRBD2. The nucleotides are TGTGCCAGCTCACCAAGGCTAGCGGGGGGCAATGAGCAGTTCTTC. It encodes CASSPRLAGGNEQFF.